This T cell receptor (beta chain) was obtained from a study of blood T cell repertoires in COVID-19. Study-wide background: Some COVID-19 samples were acute and others convalescent; all came from the United States, Italy and Spain.

Repertoires were generated with immunoSEQ multiplex PCR, while TCRdb's copy carries only in-frame clones and drops some. Altogether roughly 200,000 clones are present, 86% being singletons, with the ten largest covering roughly a tenth. V was trimmed by 0 bases and J by 4 bases, leaving 5 bases between them. The germline V gene has CDR1 MNHEY and CDR2 SVGAGI. The CDR3 is made up of 13 amino acids. The clonotype originates from a woman aged 45-59 years with COVID-19, enrolled during active disease. V usage is TRBV6-5 and J usage is TRBJ2-3; no clear D gene. The specimen sequenced was peripheral blood. CDR3 nucleotides: TGTGCCAGCAGTTACTCGTATTCAGATACGCAGTATTTT. This translates into CASSYSYSDTQYF.